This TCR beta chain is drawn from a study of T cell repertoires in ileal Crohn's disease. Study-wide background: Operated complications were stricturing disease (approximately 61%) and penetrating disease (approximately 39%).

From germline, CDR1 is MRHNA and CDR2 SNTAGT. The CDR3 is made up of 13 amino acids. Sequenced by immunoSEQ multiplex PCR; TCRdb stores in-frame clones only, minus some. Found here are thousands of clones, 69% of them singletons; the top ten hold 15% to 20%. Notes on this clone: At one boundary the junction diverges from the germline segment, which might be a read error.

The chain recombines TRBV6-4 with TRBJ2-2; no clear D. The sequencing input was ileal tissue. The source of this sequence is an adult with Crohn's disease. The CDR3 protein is CAGSLANTGELFF. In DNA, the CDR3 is TGTGCCGGCAGTCTAGCGAACACCGGGGAGCTGTTTTTT.